One and the same sample provided the 12 T cell receptor beta chains below, sequenced in a study of CD8 T cells in ankylosing spondylitis (dated by TCRdb to about 2017). The study at large found these results: A TCR beta motif of about eight highly homologous amino acid variants appeared characteristic of blood from ankylosing spondylitis patients.

Antigens of these TCRs are unknown. Library preparation employed 5' RACE. Sequenced using an Illumina HiSeq 2500. The raw public data were reprocessed by TCRdb itself: fastp quality trimming at Q25, MiXCR clonotype calling, in-frame beta chains only. Rows are combined by CDR3 protein, so each entry shows the most common genes and DNA. The sample records roughly 470,000 distinct CDR3 sequences, about 24% of which are singletons. 0.89% of the sample is held by the ten biggest clonotypes. Sequencing was performed on blood, either unsorted or a sorted T cell fraction (not recorded which). Source of these receptors: a male donor with ankylosing spondylitis.

The chain is built from TRBV14 and TRBJ1-4; D may be TRBD1 (5 bases). Trimming took 1 base from V and 3 from J, leaving 9 bases between them. CDR1 is SGHDN and CDR2 is FVKESK in the germline V gene. The CDR3 is 15 amino acids. The DNA for the CDR3 is TGTGCCAGCAGCCAAGGGAGGACACCTAATGAAAAACTGTTTTTT. Translated: CASSQGRTPNEKLFF.

This clonotype was picked up a small number of times. The V and J genes are TRBV20-1 and TRBJ2-5; D ambiguous. Trimming stripped 5 bases from V and 1 base from J, with 8 bases between. Per the germline V gene, CDR1 is DFQATT and CDR2 is SNEGSKA (reference sequence). The CDR3 is 12 residues long. The CDR3 nucleotides read TGCAGTGCTGGCGTGGGCCAAGAGACCCAGTACTTC. The encoded protein is CSAGVGQETQYF.

The sample holds a few counts of this clonotype. A junction boundary mismatches the germline segment, possibly from a read error. This chain joins TRBV10-3 and TRBJ2-3; 12 nucleotides match TRBD2. Germline-derived CDR1 and CDR2 are ENHRY and SYGVKD. The CDR3 has 13 amino acids. The CDR3 is CLTSGGSTDTQYF. DNA for the CDR3: TGCCTAACTAGCGGGGGGAGCACAGATACGCAGTATTTT.

The V call is TRBV5-1, the J call TRBJ2-2; no reliable D call. V lost 0 bases, J lost 5 bases, and 8 bases lay in between. Germline loops: CDR1 SGHRS, CDR2 YFSETQ. This CDR3 contains 14 residues. The CDR3 here is CASSLGSTTGELFF. The CDR3 nucleotides read TGCGCCAGCAGCTTGGGTAGTACTACCGGGGAGCTGTTTTTT.

The table lists this clonotype with a few counts. V is TRBV11-2 and J is TRBJ2-7; TRBD1 might be the D (6 bases). Germline V CDR1 and CDR2: SGHAT, FQNNGV. The V and J ends lost 3 bases and 3 bases respectively, with 12 bases between them. This CDR3 contains 14 residues. In DNA, the CDR3 is TGTGCCAGCAGCTTCGGGACAACACACTACGAGCAGTACTTC. It codes for CASSFGTTHYEQYF.

Only a few counts were recorded for this clonotype. CDR3 coding DNA: TGTGCCAGCAGCCAAGATGAAAGGGGCCTAAACTATGGCTACACCTTC. Translated: CASSQDERGLNYGYTF. The chain combines TRBV4-2 with TRBJ1-2; tentatively, D is TRBD1 (5 bases). The CDR3 consists of 16 residues. CDR1 is LGHNA and CDR2 is YNFKEQ in the germline V gene. V lost 0 bases, J lost 2 bases, and 13 bases lay in between.

The chain employs TRBV3-1 and TRBJ2-1; 8 positions match TRBD2. The length of the CDR3 is 16 residues. CDR1 is LGHDT and CDR2 is YNNKEL in the germline V gene (reference sequence). V gave up 0 bases and J gave up 6 bases; unmatched junction bases: 7. The CDR3 region is CASSQELAGWVNEQFF. DNA for the CDR3: TGTGCCAGCAGCCAAGAGTTAGCGGGATGGGTCAATGAGCAGTTCTTC.

V usage is TRBV16 and J usage is TRBJ1-5; D is unclear. CDR1 and CDR2 (germline): KGHSY, FQNENV. V was shortened by 1 base and J by 4 bases, with 5 bases between the two germline ends. The CDR3 is 13 residues long. CDR3 DNA: TGTGCCAGCAGCCAATATGCTAATCAGCCCCAGCATTTT. It is translated as CASSQYANQPQHF.

The chain is built from TRBV5-6 and TRBJ1-2; the match to TRBD1 covers 7 bases. In germline, CDR1 is SGHDT, CDR2 YYEEEE. The CDR3 has 14 amino acids. V shed 4 bases and J 3 bases; nucleotides not matched to a gene: 6. CDR3 region: CASSTYRGYYGYTF. CDR3 sequence (DNA): TGTGCCAGCAGCACATACAGGGGTTACTATGGCTACACCTTC.

The rearrangement joins TRBV7-8 to TRBJ1-1, with TRBD1 matching over 7 bases. The CDR3 runs 15 residues. The germline CDR1 and CDR2 sequences are SGHVS and FQNEAQ. V was pared by 5 bases and J by 5 bases, with 11 bases of the junction left unmatched. The CDR3 spells CASSRTTGRGTEAFF. In nucleotides, the CDR3 is TGTGCCAGCAGCCGAACGACAGGGAGGGGTACTGAAGCTTTCTTT.

The rearrangement joins TRBV20-1 to TRBJ2-7; no clear D. V was cut by 3 bases and J by 4 bases, with 4 bases left in between. The CDR3 spans 10 residues. Germline CDR1 is DFQATT and CDR2 is SNEGSKA (reference sequence). This CDR3 reads CSASNYEQYF. The CDR3 DNA is TGCAGTGCTAGTAATTACGAGCAGTACTTC.

V is TRBV20-1 and J is TRBJ2-6; D is uncertain. Trimming cost V 5 bases and J 3 bases, with 8 bases left between them. The CDR3 totals 13 residues. Germline V gene sequence: CDR1 DFQATT, CDR2 SNEGSKA (reference sequence). The CDR3 protein is CSAYTGGANVLTF. The CDR3, as DNA: TGCAGTGCTTACACCGGTGGGGCCAACGTCCTGACTTTC.